Listed below are T cell receptor beta chains from one sample, sequenced in a study of blood T cell repertoires in COVID-19. Assay used: immunoSEQ multiplex PCR; TCRdb lists only in-frame clones, some missing. Of roughly 200,000 clones in the sample, roughly 86% were seen once. Sequencing input: peripheral blood. All receptors come from a woman younger than 45 with active or convalescent COVID-19. Both conserved end residues are part of each CDR3. Each record gives: D gene, V gene, clone size, J gene, CDR3 DNA, CDR3 protein. A D gene is named only where the DNA matches it firmly. Size values are once, few and many counts, or a class for expanded clones, and some rows have none.

>NA|TRBV11-2|NA|TRBJ1-1
TGTGCCAGTCAAAGGGGGGGTAGGAACACTGAAGCTTTCTTT
CASQRGGRNTEAFF
>NA|TRBV7-2|few|TRBJ2-5
TGTGCCAGCAGCTCGGAGCGGATTGGAGAGACCCAGTACTTC
CASSSERIGETQYF
>NA|TRBV4-2|NA|TRBJ1-5
TGTGCCAGCAGCCAAGTCATCGGGGTTAGCAATCAGCCCCAGCATTTT
CASSQVIGVSNQPQHF
>NA|TRBV25-1|NA|TRBJ1-4
TGTGCCAGCAGTGAATATAGGGGACATGAGCTGTTTTTT
CASSEYRGHELFF
>NA|TRBV5-1|NA|TRBJ1-2
TGCGCCAGCAGCACACAGGGTAACTATGGCTACACCTTC
CASSTQGNYGYTF
>NA|TRBV7-7|NA|TRBJ2-6
TGTGCTCCCAACGGCGGGCCTTACTCTGGGGCCAACGTCCTGACTTTC
CAPNGGPYSGANVLTF
>TRBD2|TRBV12-3/TRBV12-4|NA|TRBJ2-1
TGTGCCAGCATGGCTAGCGGGGGGTGGCCGTTCTTC
CASMASGGWPFF
>TRBD2|TRBV4-2|NA|TRBJ2-3
TGTGCCAGCAGCCCCGGACTAGGCGGAGATACGCAGTATTTT
CASSPGLGGDTQYF
>NA|TRBV11-3|NA|TRBJ1-1
TGTGCCAGCAGCCGCCTTGGGGCGGCCTTGGACACTGAAGCTTTCTTT
CASSRLGAALDTEAFF
>NA|TRBV7-9|NA|TRBJ1-1
TGTGCCAGCAGCTTAGGGTCCTCTAGTCCTGAAGCTTTCTTT
CASSLGSSSPEAFF
>TRBD2|TRBV13|NA|TRBJ2-7
TGTGCCAGCAGCACAAAAGGCCTAGCGGGAGCAAGGGACAGCCAGACGTCCTACGAGCAGTACTTC
CASSTKGLAGARDSQTSYEQYF
>NA|TRBV5-5|NA|TRBJ1-2
TGTGCCAGCAGCTTGGAAAACGAGGGGGTCTACACCTTC
CASSLENEGVYTF
>TRBD1|TRBV25-1|NA|TRBJ2-3
TGTGCCAGCAGCGAGCTTCGACAGGGGGTTGATACGCAGTATTTT
CASSELRQGVDTQYF
>NA|TRBV19|NA|TRBJ1-2
TGTGCCAGTAGTACCCTTGGCGGCGGCTACACCTTC
CASSTLGGGYTF
>TRBD1|TRBV3-1/TRBV3-2|NA|TRBJ1-2
TGTGCCAGCAGCCAACGGGACAGAGCTAACTATGGCTACACCTTC
CASSQRDRANYGYTF